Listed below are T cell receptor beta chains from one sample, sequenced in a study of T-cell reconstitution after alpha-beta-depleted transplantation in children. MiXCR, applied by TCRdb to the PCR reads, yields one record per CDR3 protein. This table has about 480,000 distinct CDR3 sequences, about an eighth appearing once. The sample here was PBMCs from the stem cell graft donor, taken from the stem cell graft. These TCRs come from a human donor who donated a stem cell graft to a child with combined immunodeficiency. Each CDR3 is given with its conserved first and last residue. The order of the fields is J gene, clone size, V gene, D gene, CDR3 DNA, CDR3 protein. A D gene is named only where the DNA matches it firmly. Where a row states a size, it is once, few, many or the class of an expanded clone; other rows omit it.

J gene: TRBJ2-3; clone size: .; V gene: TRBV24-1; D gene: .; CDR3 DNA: TGTGCCACCAGTGTAGGGGACGCAGCAGATACGCAGTATTTT; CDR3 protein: CATSVGDAADTQYF
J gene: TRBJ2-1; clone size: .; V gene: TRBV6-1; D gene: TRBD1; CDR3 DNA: TGTGCCAGCAGTGGAGCCGGGACAGGGAGTGTCGAGAACTACAATGAGCAGTTCTTC; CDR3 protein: CASSGAGTGSVENYNEQFF
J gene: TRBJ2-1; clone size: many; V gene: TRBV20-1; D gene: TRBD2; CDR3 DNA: TGCAGCGCGGGAGCGGTACGCTCCTACAATGAGCAGTTCTTC; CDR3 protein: CSAGAVRSYNEQFF
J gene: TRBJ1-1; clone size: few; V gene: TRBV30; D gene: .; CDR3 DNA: TGTGCCTGGAGCGGACGGTCGGGCACTGAAGCTTTCTTT; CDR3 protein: CAWSGRSGTEAFF
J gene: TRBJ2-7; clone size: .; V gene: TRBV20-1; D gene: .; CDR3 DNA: TGCAGTGCTAGAGATGACGACACCAGCTCCTACGAGCAGTACTTC; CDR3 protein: CSARDDDTSSYEQYF
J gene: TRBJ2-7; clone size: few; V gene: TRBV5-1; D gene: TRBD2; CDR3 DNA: TGCGCCAGCAGCCCTCGGACTAGCGGGAGAGTCTACGAGCAGTACTTC; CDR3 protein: CASSPRTSGRVYEQYF
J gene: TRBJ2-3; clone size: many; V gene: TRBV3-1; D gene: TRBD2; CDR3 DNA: TGTGCCAGCAGCCAAGATGTGGCGGGGGGGGTCACAGATACGCAGTATTTT; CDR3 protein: CASSQDVAGGVTDTQYF
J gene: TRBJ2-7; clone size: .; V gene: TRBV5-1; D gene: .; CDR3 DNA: TGCGCCAGCAGCTCCACCCTCGGAGGGACAGACCTAATCTTC; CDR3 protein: CASSSTLGGTDLIF
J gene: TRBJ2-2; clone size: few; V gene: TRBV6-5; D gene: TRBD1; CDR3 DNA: TGTGCCAGCAGTCCCCCCAGGGGGCGGGACACCGGGGAGCTGTTTTTT; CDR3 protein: CASSPPRGRDTGELFF
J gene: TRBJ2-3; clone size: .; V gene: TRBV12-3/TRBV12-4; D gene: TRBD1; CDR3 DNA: TGTGCCAGCAGTTTAGGGACAGGGGTAGCAGATGCGCAGTATTTT; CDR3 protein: CASSLGTGVADAQYF
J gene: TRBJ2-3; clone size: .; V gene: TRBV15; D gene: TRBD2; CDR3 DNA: TGTGCCACCAGCAGAGTTCAGACGACACTTAGCGGGAGGGGAACAGATACGCAGTATTTT; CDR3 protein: CATSRVQTTLSGRGTDTQYF
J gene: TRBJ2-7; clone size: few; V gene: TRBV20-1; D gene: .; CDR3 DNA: TGCAGTGCGACCGGGACGACGTCCTACGAGCAGTACTTC; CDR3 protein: CSATGTTSYEQYF
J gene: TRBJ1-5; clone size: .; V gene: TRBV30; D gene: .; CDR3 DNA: TGTGCCTGGAGTGTATCTTCCTGGGGCCAGCCCCAGCATTTT; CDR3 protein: CAWSVSSWGQPQHF
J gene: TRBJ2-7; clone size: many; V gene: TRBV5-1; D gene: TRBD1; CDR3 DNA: TGTGCCAGCAGTCGGACAGGGAGCTCCTACGAGCAGTACTTC; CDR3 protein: CASSRTGSSYEQYF
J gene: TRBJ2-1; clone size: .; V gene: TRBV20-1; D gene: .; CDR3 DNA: TGCAGTGGGGGTAGCAATGAGCAGTTCTTC; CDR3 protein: CSGGSNEQFF
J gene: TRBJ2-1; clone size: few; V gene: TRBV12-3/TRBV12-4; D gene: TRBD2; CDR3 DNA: TGTGCCAGCAGTTCGGCCCTTAGCGGGGGGTCCTACAATGAGCAGTTCTTC; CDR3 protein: CASSSALSGGSYNEQFF
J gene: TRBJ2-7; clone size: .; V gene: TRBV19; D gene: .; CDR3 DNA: TGTGCCAGTAGTATAGAAGCGCCGGGTTCCTACGAGCAGTACTTC; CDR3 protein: CASSIEAPGSYEQYF
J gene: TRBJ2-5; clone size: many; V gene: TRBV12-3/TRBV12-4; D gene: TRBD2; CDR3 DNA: TGTGCCAGCAGCTGGACTAGCGGGAGGACGGAGACCCAGTACTTC; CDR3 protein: CASSWTSGRTETQYF
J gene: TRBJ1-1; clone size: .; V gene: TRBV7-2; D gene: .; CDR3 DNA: TGTGCCAGCAGCTCATCTACCACTGAAGCTTTCTTT; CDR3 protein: CASSSSTTEAFF
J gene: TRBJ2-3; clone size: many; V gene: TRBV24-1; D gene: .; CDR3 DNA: TGTGCCACCAGTGATCGCGGACAAGGTGGGACCTTTCGGGATACGCAGTATTTT; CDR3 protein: CATSDRGQGGTFRDTQYF
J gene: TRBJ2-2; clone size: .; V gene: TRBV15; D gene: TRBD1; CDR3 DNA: TGTGCCACCAGCAAGGGGGCGGACACCGGGGAGCTGTTTTTT; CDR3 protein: CATSKGADTGELFF
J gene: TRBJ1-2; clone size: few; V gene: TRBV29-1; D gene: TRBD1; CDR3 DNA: TGCAGCGTTGAAGGGATAGGGGGCGGTGGCTATGGCTACACCTTC; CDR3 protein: CSVEGIGGGGYGYTF
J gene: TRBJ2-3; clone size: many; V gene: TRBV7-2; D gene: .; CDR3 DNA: TGTGCCAGCAGCGTGGGACATACTAGCACAGATACGCAGTATTTT; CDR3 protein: CASSVGHTSTDTQYF
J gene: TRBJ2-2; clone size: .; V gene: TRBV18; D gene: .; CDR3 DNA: TGTGCCAGCTCACCTATTGACAGGAAGAACACCGGGGAGCTGTTTTTT; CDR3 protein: CASSPIDRKNTGELFF
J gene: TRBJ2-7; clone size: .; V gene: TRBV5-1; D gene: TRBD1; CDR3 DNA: TGCGCCAGCAGCATCCGGGACAGAAACTACGAGCAGTACTTC; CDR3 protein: CASSIRDRNYEQYF
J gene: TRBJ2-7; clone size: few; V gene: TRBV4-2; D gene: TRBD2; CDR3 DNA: TGTGCCAGCAGCAGGTCTCCGGGACTAGCGGGAGATGAGCAGTACTTC; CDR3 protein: CASSRSPGLAGDEQYF
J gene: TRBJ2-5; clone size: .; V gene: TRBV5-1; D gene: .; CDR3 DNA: TGCGCCAGCAGCTTGGAGGCAGGGAAAGAGACCCAGTACTTC; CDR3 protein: CASSLEAGKETQYF
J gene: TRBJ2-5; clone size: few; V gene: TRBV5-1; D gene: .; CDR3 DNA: TGCGCCAGCAGCTTGGGGGCCAGACCTTTTCGGGAGACCCAGTACTTC; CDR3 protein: CASSLGARPFRETQYF
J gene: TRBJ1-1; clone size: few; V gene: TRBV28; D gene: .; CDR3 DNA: TGTGCCAGCAGTTTACCCACAGAGAACACTGAAGCTTTCTTT; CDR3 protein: CASSLPTENTEAFF
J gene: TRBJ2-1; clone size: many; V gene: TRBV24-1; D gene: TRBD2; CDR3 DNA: TGTGCCACCCCTCCCGGACTAGCGATCGACAATGAGCAGTTCTTC; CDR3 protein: CATPPGLAIDNEQFF
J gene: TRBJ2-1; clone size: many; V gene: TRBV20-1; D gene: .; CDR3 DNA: TGCAGTGCTAGTGGGACATTCGAGCAGTTCTTC; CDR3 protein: CSASGTFEQFF
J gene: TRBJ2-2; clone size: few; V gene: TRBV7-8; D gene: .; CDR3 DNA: TGTGCCAGCAGCTTAGTTCGCACCGGGGAGCTGTTTTTT; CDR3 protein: CASSLVRTGELFF
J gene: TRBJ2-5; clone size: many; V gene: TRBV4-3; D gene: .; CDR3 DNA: TGCGCCAGCAGCCCCTTAGCAGAGTGGAGCCCCATGTACTTC; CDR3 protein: CASSPLAEWSPMYF
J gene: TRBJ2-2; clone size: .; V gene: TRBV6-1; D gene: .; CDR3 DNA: TGTGCCAGCAGACCTCGGACAAGTAACACCGGGGAGCTGTTTTTT; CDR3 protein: CASRPRTSNTGELFF
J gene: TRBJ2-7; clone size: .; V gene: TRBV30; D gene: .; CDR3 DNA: TGTGCCTGGAGTGTATTAGGGAGCTACTACGAGCAGTACTTC; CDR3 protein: CAWSVLGSYYEQYF
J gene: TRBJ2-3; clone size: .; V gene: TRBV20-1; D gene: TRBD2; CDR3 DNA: TGCAGTGCTTTCAGAGCGGGGGGGGTCTCTAGCACAGATACGCAGTATTTT; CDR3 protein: CSAFRAGGVSSTDTQYF
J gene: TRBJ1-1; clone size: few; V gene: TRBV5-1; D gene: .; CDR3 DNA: TGCGCCAGCAGCCCCAGGGAGGCGGACACTGAAGCTTTCTTT; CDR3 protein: CASSPREADTEAFF
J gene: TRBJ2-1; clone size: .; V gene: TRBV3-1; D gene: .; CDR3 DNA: TGTGCCAGCAGCCAAGATATGCGGGCGGGGTCCTACAATGAGCAGTTCTTC; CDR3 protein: CASSQDMRAGSYNEQFF
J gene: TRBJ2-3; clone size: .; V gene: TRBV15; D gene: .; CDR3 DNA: TGTGCCACCAGCAGAGATCTGGGGTTCGCAGATACGCAGTATTTT; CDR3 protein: CATSRDLGFADTQYF
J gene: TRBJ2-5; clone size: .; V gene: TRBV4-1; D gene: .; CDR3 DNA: TGCGCCAGCAGCCAGGCGACATCGTACCAAGAGACCCAGTACTTC; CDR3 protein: CASSQATSYQETQYF
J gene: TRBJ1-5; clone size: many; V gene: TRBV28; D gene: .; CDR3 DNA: TGTGCCAGCAGCCCCTCTTTTGGCCAGCCCCAGCATTTT; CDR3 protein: CASSPSFGQPQHF
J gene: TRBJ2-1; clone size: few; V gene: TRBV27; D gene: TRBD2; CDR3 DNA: TGTGCCAGCAGTCGGCTAGCGGGGCTGGCCAATGAGCAGTTCTTC; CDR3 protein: CASSRLAGLANEQFF
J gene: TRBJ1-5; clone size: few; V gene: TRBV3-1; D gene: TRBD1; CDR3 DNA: TGTGCCAGCAGCCTCCACAGGGGCCCCGGGATGGCCCAGCATTTT; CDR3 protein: CASSLHRGPGMAQHF
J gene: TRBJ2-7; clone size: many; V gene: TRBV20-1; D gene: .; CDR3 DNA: TGCAGTGCTAGGTCCGGGGATCCCGAGCAGTACTTC; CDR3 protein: CSARSGDPEQYF
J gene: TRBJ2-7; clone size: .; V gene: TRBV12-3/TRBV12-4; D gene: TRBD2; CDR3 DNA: TGTGCCAGCAGTTTAGAATGGGCGGGAGGGTCCTACGAGCAGTACTTC; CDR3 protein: CASSLEWAGGSYEQYF
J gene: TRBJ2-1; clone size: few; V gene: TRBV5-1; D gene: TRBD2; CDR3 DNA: TGCGCCAGCAGCTTCAGCGGGAGACCGAGGAATGAGCAGTTCTTC; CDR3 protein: CASSFSGRPRNEQFF
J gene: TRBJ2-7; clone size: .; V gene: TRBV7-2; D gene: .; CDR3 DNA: TGTGCCAGCAGCTTAGCCCAGGTACCCTCCTACGAGCAGTACTTC; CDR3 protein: CASSLAQVPSYEQYF
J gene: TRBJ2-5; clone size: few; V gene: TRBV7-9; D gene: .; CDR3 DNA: TGTGCCAGCAGCATGACTTTGGGAGAGACCCAGTACTTC; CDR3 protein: CASSMTLGETQYF
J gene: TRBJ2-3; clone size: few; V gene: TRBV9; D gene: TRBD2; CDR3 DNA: TGTGCCAGCAGCTTCCGGGACTACCTCACGGGTACGCAGTATTTT; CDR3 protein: CASSFRDYLTGTQYF
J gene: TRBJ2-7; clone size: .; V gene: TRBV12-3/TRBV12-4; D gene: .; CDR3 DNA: TGTGCCAGCGCAGGAGCCTACGAGCAGTACTTC; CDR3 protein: CASAGAYEQYF
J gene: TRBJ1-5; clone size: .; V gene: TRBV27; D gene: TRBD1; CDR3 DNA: TGTGCCAGCAGTTTTTCAGGGGGTAAGAGCAATCAGCCCCAGCATTTT; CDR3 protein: CASSFSGGKSNQPQHF
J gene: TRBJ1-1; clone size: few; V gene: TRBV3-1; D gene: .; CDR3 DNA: TGTGCCAGCAGCCAACAGCTTCTGAACACTGAAGCTTTCTTT; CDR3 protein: CASSQQLLNTEAFF